The clone carrying this T cell receptor (beta chain) is a singleton in its sample. Its antigen is unidentified. Being one base from a much bigger clone, this may be a read error. This CDR3 has 15 amino acids. With V trimmed by 9 bases and J by 2 bases, 11 bases remained unmatched. From germline, CDR1 is ENHRY and CDR2 SYGVKD. TCR beta CDR3 sequences were amplified from RNA transcripts. An initial round of RT-PCR targeting the TCR CDR3 relied on the HTBI primer set. TCRdb reanalysed the multiplex PCR reads using MiXCR and keeps one entry per CDR3 protein. The data show about 740,000 distinct CDR3 sequences, about 15% seen once. This sample was included in a study of T cells in Graves' hyperthyroidism and ophthalmopathy. Notes on the study in general: Among thyroid clonotypes expanded above 0.001, most also appeared in blood.

This clonotype originated in a woman in her late teens or twenties with Graves' hyperthyroidism. This chain uses TRBV10-3 with TRBJ2-7; 9 nucleotides line up with TRBD2. What was sequenced was blood. The CDR3 region has the DNA TGTGCCATTATGATGGGAATAGCGGGAGCCTACGAGCAGTACTTC. Translated, it gives CAIMMGIAGAYEQYF.